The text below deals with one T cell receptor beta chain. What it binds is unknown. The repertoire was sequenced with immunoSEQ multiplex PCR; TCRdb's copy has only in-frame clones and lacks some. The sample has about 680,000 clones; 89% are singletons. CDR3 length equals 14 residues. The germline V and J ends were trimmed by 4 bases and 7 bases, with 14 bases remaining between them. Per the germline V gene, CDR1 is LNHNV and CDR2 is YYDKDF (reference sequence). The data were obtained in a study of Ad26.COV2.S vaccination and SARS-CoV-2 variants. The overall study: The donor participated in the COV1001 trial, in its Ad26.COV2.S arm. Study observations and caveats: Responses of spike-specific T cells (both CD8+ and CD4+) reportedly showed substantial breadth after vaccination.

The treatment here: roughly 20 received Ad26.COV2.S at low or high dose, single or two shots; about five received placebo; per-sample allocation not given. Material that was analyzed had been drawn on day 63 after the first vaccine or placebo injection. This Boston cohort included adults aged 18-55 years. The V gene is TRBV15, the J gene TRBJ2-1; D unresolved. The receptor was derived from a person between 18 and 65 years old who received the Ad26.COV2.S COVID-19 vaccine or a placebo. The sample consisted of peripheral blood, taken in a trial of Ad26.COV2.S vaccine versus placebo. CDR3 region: CATSTYRALNEQFF. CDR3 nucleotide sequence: TGTGCCACCAGCACCTACCGGGCTCTGAATGAGCAGTTCTTC.